These 27 T cell receptor beta chains share one sample of origin, sequenced in a study of T cells in Graves' hyperthyroidism and ophthalmopathy. There were TCR beta CDR3 regions amplified from RNA transcripts. The study used the HTBI primer set for a first-round RT-PCR of the TCR CDR3. TCRdb re-derived calls from the multiplex PCR reads in MiXCR, one entry per CDR3 protein. The sample shows nearly 110,000 distinct CDR3 sequences, 16% of them seen only once. Material: blood. These receptors were obtained from a woman in her 50s with Graves' hyperthyroidism.

This clonotype was recorded many times. Here the CDR3 DNA reads TGTGCCAGCAGCTCCTCCCGGGGTAAATTCTACAATGAGCAGTTCTTC. Amino acids: CASSSSRGKFYNEQFF. This rearrangement joins TRBV11-1 to TRBJ2-1; weak D call: TRBD2 (5 bases). Trimming removed 4 bases from V and 3 bases from J, with 16 bases in between. The CDR3 totals 16 residues. CDR1 and CDR2 from the germline V gene are SGHAT and FQDESV (reference sequence).

Many counts were recorded for this clonotype. The chain couples TRBV5-1 to TRBJ2-1; TRBD2 matches 13 bases. CDR1 SGHRS and CDR2 YFSETQ come from the germline V gene. The CDR3 sequence is 15 residues long. J gave up 7 bases and V 5 bases, and 6 bases lay outside the gene matches. The CDR3 loop is CASRRTSGSENEQFF. CDR3 nucleotide sequence: TGCGCCAGCAGACGGACTAGCGGGAGTGAAAATGAGCAGTTCTTC.

This clonotype was detected ten times or more. The CDR3 spells CATSNDRTVNTEAFF. The CDR3 coding sequence is TGTGCCACCAGCAACGACCGGACGGTCAACACTGAAGCTTTCTTT. The J gene is TRBJ1-1, the V gene TRBV15; D is ambiguous. CDR3 size: 15 residues. Trimming stripped 4 bases from V and 2 bases from J, with 14 bases between. Germline CDR1 reads LNHNV; CDR2 reads YYDKDF (reference sequence).

This clonotype was seen ten or more times. CDR3 loop: CASSKWANVLTF. Here the CDR3 DNA reads TGTGCCAGTAGTAAGTGGGCCAACGTCCTGACTTTC. The chain is built from TRBV19 and TRBJ2-6; D is uncertain. The V gene lost 4 bases and the J gene lost 5 bases, with 3 bases spanning the gap. CDR1 and CDR2 (germline): LNHDA, SQIVND (reference sequence). The CDR3 runs 12 residues.

This clonotype was seen more than once but under ten times. A much larger clone lies a single base off, so this may be a read error. V and J are TRBV20-1 and TRBJ2-3; D may correspond to TRBD1 or TRBD2 (5 bases each). Germline CDR1 DFQATT, CDR2 SNEGSKA (reference sequence). Trimming removed 6 bases at V and 1 base at J, with 14 bases between. The CDR3 length is 14 residues. CDR3 DNA: TGCAGTGCCCCGAGGGGCAGCCGCACAGATACGCAGTATTTT. Residues: CSAPRGSRTDTQYF.

A few counts support this clonotype. The chain carries TRBV20-1 and TRBJ2-5, with D possibly matching TRBD1 (5 bases). Germline V gives CDR1 DFQATT, CDR2 SNEGSKA (reference sequence). Trimming removed 0 bases from V and 2 bases from J, with 16 bases in between. The CDR3 sequence is 16 residues long. This chain's CDR3 is CSARDIVQGEQETQYF. In nucleotides, the CDR3 is TGCAGTGCTAGAGATATTGTCCAAGGGGAACAAGAGACCCAGTACTTC.

The chain combines TRBV11-1 with TRBJ1-1, with 11 bases aligning to TRBD1. Germline CDR1 reads SGHAT; CDR2 reads FQDESV (reference sequence). With 5 bases clipped from V and 4 bases from J, the junction kept 15 bases outside the gene matches. CDR3 size: 18 residues. Here the CDR3 DNA reads TGTGCCAGCAGCCAGGCTGCCGGGACAGGGGGTCTTCGCACTGAAGCTTTCTTT. Its protein product is CASSQAAGTGGLRTEAFF.

This clonotype was seen ten or more times. This chain links TRBV11-2 with TRBJ2-3; no clear D. CDR1 is SGHAT and CDR2 is FQNNGV in the germline V gene. The V gene lost 0 bases and the J gene lost 5 bases, with 6 bases spanning the gap. The CDR3 runs 13 residues. The CDR3 loop is CASSLEARDTQYF. In DNA form, the CDR3 reads TGTGCCAGCAGCTTAGAGGCGAGAGATACGCAGTATTTT.

This clonotype has ten or more counts. The rearrangement uses TRBV6-1 and TRBJ1-1; 8 positions match TRBD1. Germline CDR1 reads MNHNS; CDR2 reads SASEGT. The CDR3 has 15 amino acids. J was trimmed by 5 bases and V by 3 bases; bases with no gene match: 8. The CDR3 nucleotides are TGTGCCAGCAGTGACTACGGACAGGGTATGACTGAAGCTTTCTTT. The encoded protein is CASSDYGQGMTEAFF.

Ten or more counts support this clonotype. The V gene is TRBV4-1, the J gene TRBJ1-1; D is uncertain. Germline assignment: CDR1 MGHRA and CDR2 YSYEKL. The V and J ends lost 1 base and 0 bases respectively, with 9 bases between them. The CDR3 has 15 amino acids. Here the CDR3 DNA reads TGCGCCAGCAGCCAAGGTCCTCTACTGAACACTGAAGCTTTCTTT. Amino acids: CASSQGPLLNTEAFF.

Ten or more counts support this clonotype. The CDR3 here is CSARDIDSNQPQHF. The DNA of the CDR3 is TGCAGTGCTAGGGACATTGATAGCAATCAGCCCCAGCATTTT. The chain has TRBV20-1 and TRBJ1-5; TRBD1 might be the D (5 bases). V shed 3 bases and J shed 0 bases, with 9 bases lying between them. CDR1 DFQATT and CDR2 SNEGSKA come from the germline V gene (reference sequence). The CDR3 is made up of 14 amino acids.

This clonotype appeared a few times. The V gene is TRBV19, the J gene TRBJ1-5; 9 bases align to TRBD1. The length of the CDR3 is 15 residues. Germline loops: CDR1 LNHDA, CDR2 SQIVND (reference sequence). Losses at the gene ends were 2 bases for V and 7 bases for J; bases not matched to a gene: 6. In DNA, the CDR3 is TGTGCCAGTAGTATAATGGGACAGGGTCTACAGCCCCAGCATTTT. Protein: CASSIMGQGLQPQHF.

In this sample, this clonotype turned up many times. The chain has TRBV24-1 and TRBJ1-5, with 7 nucleotides matching TRBD1. The J segment lost 11 bases and the V segment lost 3 bases, leaving 12 bases of the junction unmatched. The CDR3 contains 15 residues. CDR1 and CDR2 from the germline V gene are KGHDR and SFDVKD. The CDR3, as DNA: TGTGCCACCAGTGATAACGACAGGGCCTACGAAGCCCAGCATTTT. This gives the protein CATSDNDRAYEAQHF.

This clonotype showed up many times. This sequence joins TRBV9 and TRBJ1-1, with TRBD1 matching 7 bases. Germline values: CDR1 SGDLS, CDR2 YYNGEE. V lost 0 bases, J lost 0 bases, and 8 bases stayed unmatched. This CDR3 comprises 17 residues. CDR3 loop: CASSVVGTAHMNTEAFF. DNA of the CDR3: TGTGCCAGCAGCGTAGTTGGGACAGCCCACATGAACACTGAAGCTTTCTTT. The whole variable domain, filled in from reference TRBV9 and TRBJ1-1, reads DSGVTQTPKHLITATGQRVTLRCSPRSGDLSVYWYQQSLDQGLQFLIQYYNGEERAKGNILERFSAQQFPDLHSELNLSSLELGDSALYFCASSVVGTAHMNTEAFFGQGTRLTVV.

This clonotype was observed many times. The gene calls are TRBV25-1 and TRBJ1-6, with D maybe TRBD1 (5 bases). V lost 8 bases and J 8 bases, leaving 16 bases between the germline ends. Germline loops: CDR1 MGHDK, CDR2 SYGVNS. The CDR3 runs 14 residues. In DNA form, the CDR3 reads TGTGCCAGCGGTTCAGGGTTTCAGGATTCACCCCTCCACTTT. This sequence encodes CASGSGFQDSPLHF.

This clonotype appeared many times. This rearrangement joins TRBV28 to TRBJ1-1, with 8 bases identical to TRBD1. This CDR3 has 14 residues. V dropped 3 bases and J dropped 10; count of bases not matched to a gene: 10. CDR1 and CDR2 (germline): MDHEN, SYDVKM. This chain's CDR3 is CASSLAEQGGGAFF. The CDR3 DNA follows: TGTGCCAGCAGTTTGGCTGAACAGGGGGGGGGAGCTTTCTTT. Filled out from reference TRBV28 and TRBJ1-1, the complete variable domain reads DVKVTQSSRYLVKRTGEKVFLECVQDMDHENMFWYRQDPGLGLRLIYFSYDVKMKEKGDIPEGYSVSREKKERFSLILESASTNQTSMYLCASSLAEQGGGAFFGQGTRLTVV.

This clonotype was detected ten times or more. V usage is TRBV7-3 and J usage is TRBJ2-2; 8 nucleotides agree with TRBD1. Germline-derived CDR1 and CDR2 are SGHTA and FQGTGA. This CDR3 spans 14 amino acids. V lost 6 bases, J lost 4 bases, and 4 bases stayed unmatched. CDR3 DNA sequence: TGTGCCAGCAGGAGACAGGGGTCCACCGGGGAGCTGTTTTTT. As protein: CASRRQGSTGELFF. Full variable domain (outside the CDR3, taken from reference TRBV7-3 and TRBJ2-2): GAGVSQTPSNKVTEKGKYVELRCDPISGHTALYWYRQSLGQGPEFLIYFQGTGAADDSGLPNDRFFAVRPEGSVSTLKIQRTERGDSAVYLCASRRQGSTGELFFGEGSRLTVL.

The J gene is TRBJ2-1, the V gene TRBV29-1; TRBD2 matches 8 bases. This CDR3 comprises 17 residues. In germline, CDR1 is SQVTM, CDR2 ANQGSEA. Trimming cost V 0 bases and J 1 base; bases outside gene matches: 8. For the CDR3, the DNA is TGCAGCGTTGAAGAACGAGCTAGCGGGTTATCCTACAATGAGCAGTTCTTC. It specifies CSVEERASGLSYNEQFF.

The chain couples TRBV19 to TRBJ2-2, with 8 nucleotides matching TRBD1. This CDR3 has 15 amino acids. V dropped 3 bases and J dropped 4; count of bases not matched to a gene: 4. Germline loops: CDR1 LNHDA, CDR2 SQIVND (reference sequence). CDR3 in amino acids: CASSMGRGRTGELFF. In DNA, the CDR3 is TGTGCCAGTAGTATGGGCAGGGGGCGCACCGGGGAGCTGTTTTTT.

Many counts were recorded for this clonotype. The chain recombines TRBV12-3 or TRBV12-4 with TRBJ1-6, with 7 positions matching TRBD1. Losses at the gene ends were 7 bases for V and 6 bases for J; bases not matched to a gene: 6. CDR3 length equals 14 residues. The CDR3 sequence: CASTPTGSNSPLHF. In DNA form, the CDR3 reads TGTGCCAGCACCCCGACAGGGAGTAATTCACCCCTCCACTTT.

At least ten counts were recorded for this clonotype. This sequence joins TRBV29-1 and TRBJ2-2, with D unresolved. Per germline, CDR1 SQVTM and CDR2 ANQGSEA. V was shortened by 7 bases and J by 0 bases, with 3 bases between the two germline ends. This CDR3 spans 11 amino acids. CDR3 residues: CSGTNTGELFF. The CDR3 DNA sequence: TGCAGCGGTACGAACACCGGGGAGCTGTTTTTT.

In its sample, this clonotype was seen many times. The chain links TRBV5-8 to TRBJ2-1; the match to TRBD1 covers 7 bases. Germline CDR1 SGHTS, CDR2 YDEGEE. The CDR3 loop spans 13 amino acids. V dropped 4 bases and J dropped 5; count of bases not matched to a gene: 3. This chain's CDR3 is CASSLGTDNEQFF. In DNA, the CDR3 is TGTGCCAGCAGCCTTGGGACAGACAATGAGCAGTTCTTC.

The sample holds many counts of this clonotype. CDR3 in DNA: TGTGCCATCAAGACCGACGCTGGGGAGCAGTACTTC. Protein product: CAIKTDAGEQYF. The V call is TRBV10-3, the J call TRBJ2-7; D uncertain. V gave up 7 bases and J gave up 7 bases, with 14 bases separating them. Germline V gene sequence: CDR1 ENHRY, CDR2 SYGVKD. The CDR3 contains 12 residues.

The chain has TRBV11-1 and TRBJ1-1; D is perhaps TRBD1 (6 bases). Germline-derived CDR1 and CDR2 are SGHAT and FQDESV (reference sequence). This CDR3 comprises 14 residues. Between the trimmed V and J ends, which lost 5 bases and 5 bases, there was a span of 15 bases. The CDR3 DNA sequence: TGTGCCAGCAGCCCGAAGACAGGACAAACTGAAGCTTTCTTT. It yields the protein CASSPKTGQTEAFF.

This clonotype was seen ten or more times. The rearrangement joins TRBV29-1 to TRBJ2-5, with D maybe TRBD2 (6 bases). The V gene lost 4 bases and the J gene lost 2 bases, with 8 bases spanning the gap. This CDR3 contains 12 residues. Germline CDR1 SQVTM, CDR2 ANQGSEA. The CDR3 DNA reads TGCAGCGTTGTTGGGGGGCAAGAGACCCAGTACTTC. Encoded protein: CSVVGGQETQYF.

The sample holds many counts of this clonotype. The chain recombines TRBV30 with TRBJ1-4; D unclear. CDR1 GTSNPN and CDR2 SVGIG come from the germline V gene (reference sequence). The CDR3 contains 13 residues. The ends were cut back, 2 bases at V and 4 bases at J, with 8 bases in the middle. DNA for the CDR3: TGTGCCTGGAGTCCGGGATATAATGAAAAACTGTTTTTT. It is translated as CAWSPGYNEKLFF.

The sample holds many counts of this clonotype. The chain is built from TRBV5-8 and TRBJ2-7, with TRBD2 matching 8 bases. This CDR3 comprises 13 residues. CDR1 is SGHTS, CDR2 YDEGEE, per germline. Trimming removed 4 bases from V and 3 bases from J; junction bases left unmatched: 3. This CDR3 is CASSPGLVYEQYF. CDR3 DNA: TGTGCCAGCAGCCCGGGACTAGTCTACGAGCAGTACTTC. The full variable domain, rest sourced from reference TRBV5-8 and TRBJ2-7, is EAGVTQSPTHLIKTRGQQATLRCSPISGHTSVYWYQQALGLGLQFLLWYDEGEERNRGNFPPRFSGRQFPNYSSELNVNALELEDSALYLCASSPGLVYEQYFGPGTRLTVT.